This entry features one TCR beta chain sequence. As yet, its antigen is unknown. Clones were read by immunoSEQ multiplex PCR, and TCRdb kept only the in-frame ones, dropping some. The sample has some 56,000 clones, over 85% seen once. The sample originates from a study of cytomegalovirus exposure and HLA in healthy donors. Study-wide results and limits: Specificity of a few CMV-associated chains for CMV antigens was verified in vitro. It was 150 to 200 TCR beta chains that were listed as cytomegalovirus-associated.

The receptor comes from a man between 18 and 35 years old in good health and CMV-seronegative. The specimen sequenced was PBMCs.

CDR3 nucleotide sequence: TGTGCCAGCAGCTTAGTAGACAGGGAGAGGAACACTGAAGCTTTCTTT. Translated: CASSLVDRERNTEAFF. The rearrangement joins TRBV7-8 to TRBJ1-1, with 7 bases identical to TRBD1. The junction had 6 bases not matched to a gene; V was cut back by 1 base and J by 1 base. Germline values: CDR1 SGHVS, CDR2 FQNEAQ. This CDR3 is 16 amino acids long.